The text below deals with one TCR beta chain. The sample comes from a study of blood T cell repertoires in COVID-19. Per the study methods: Reference gene primer amplification gave estimated nucleated cell counts. The protocol was immunoSEQ multiplex PCR, while the TCRdb copy is restricted to in-frame clones and leaves out a portion. The DNA was the basis for D and trimming; V, J and clone size are from that table. The data hold a few hundred thousand clones, with more than 70% observed a single time. CDR1 and CDR2 (germline): SGHNT, YYREEE (reference sequence). CDR3 length: 14 residues. Between the trimmed V and J ends, which lost 3 bases and 3 bases, there was a span of 13 bases.

The sample comprised PBMCs or T cells enriched from blood (not recorded which). The chain is built from TRBV5-4 and TRBJ2-7, with a possible D match to TRBD1 (6 bases). The receptor comes from a woman under 30 who had recovered from COVID-19. The CDR3 here is CASSWRVGGYEQYF. The CDR3 DNA sequence: TGTGCCAGCAGCTGGCGGGTAGGGGGCTACGAGCAGTACTTC.